This T cell receptor (beta chain) stems from a study of T-cell reconstitution after alpha-beta-depleted transplantation in children. During its preparation, the TCRbeta library received unique molecular identifiers. Via MiXCR, TCRdb re-called the PCR reads, giving one row per CDR3 protein. This sample has about 500,000 distinct CDR3 sequences, with over 25% found just once. The CDR3 consists of 15 residues. Trimming took off 3 bases at V and 6 bases at J, with 16 bases between the two ends. Germline CDR1 reads SGHNT; CDR2 reads YYREEE (reference sequence). The TCR comes from a human donor who donated a stem cell graft to a child with aplastic anemia. The chain joins TRBV5-4 to TRBJ2-1, with D perhaps TRBD1 or TRBD2 (5 bases each). Sequenced here: PBMCs from the stem cell graft donor, sampled from the stem cell graft. CDR3 sequence reads: CASSSPGLARNEQFF. CDR3 DNA sequence: TGTGCCAGCAGCTCCCCGGGGCTAGCTCGCAATGAGCAGTTCTTC.